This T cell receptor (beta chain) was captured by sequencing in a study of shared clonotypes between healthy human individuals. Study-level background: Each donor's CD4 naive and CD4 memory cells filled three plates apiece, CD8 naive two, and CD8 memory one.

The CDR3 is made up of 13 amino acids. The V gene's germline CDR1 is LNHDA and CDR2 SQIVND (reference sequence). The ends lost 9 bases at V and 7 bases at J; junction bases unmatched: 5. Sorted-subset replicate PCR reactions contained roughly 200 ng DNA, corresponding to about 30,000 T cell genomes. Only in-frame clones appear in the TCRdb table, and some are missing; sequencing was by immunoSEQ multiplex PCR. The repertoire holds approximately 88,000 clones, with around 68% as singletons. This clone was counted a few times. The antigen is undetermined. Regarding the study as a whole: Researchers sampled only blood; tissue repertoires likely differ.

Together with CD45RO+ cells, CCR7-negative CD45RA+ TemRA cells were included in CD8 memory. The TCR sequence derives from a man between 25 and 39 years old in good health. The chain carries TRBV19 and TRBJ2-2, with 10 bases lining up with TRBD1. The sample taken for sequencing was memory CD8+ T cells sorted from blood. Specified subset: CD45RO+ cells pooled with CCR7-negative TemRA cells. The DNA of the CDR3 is TGTGCCAGCTCGGGACAGGGGAACGGGGAGCTGTTTTTT. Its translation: CASSGQGNGELFF.